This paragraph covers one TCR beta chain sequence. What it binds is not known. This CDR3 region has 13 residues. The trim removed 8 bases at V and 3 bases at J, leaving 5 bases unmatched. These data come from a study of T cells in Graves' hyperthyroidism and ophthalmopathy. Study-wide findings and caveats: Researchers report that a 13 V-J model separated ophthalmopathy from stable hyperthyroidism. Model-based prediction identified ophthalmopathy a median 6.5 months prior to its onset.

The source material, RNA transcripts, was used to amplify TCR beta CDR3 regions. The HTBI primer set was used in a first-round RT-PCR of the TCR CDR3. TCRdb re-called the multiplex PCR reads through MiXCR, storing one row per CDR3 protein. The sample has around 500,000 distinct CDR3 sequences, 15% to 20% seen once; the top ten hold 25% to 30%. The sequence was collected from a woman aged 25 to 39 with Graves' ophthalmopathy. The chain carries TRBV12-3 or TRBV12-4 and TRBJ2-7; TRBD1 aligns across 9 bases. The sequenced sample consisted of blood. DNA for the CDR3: TGTGCCAGCGACATGGGACAGGGCTACGAGCAGTACTTC. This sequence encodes CASDMGQGYEQYF.